The clone carrying this T cell receptor (beta chain) turned up a few times. Its antigen is currently unknown. The whole isolated RNA underwent reverse transcription, so sequencing captured expressed TCRB transcripts. TCRdb's table, derived via immunoSEQ multiplex PCR, lists solely in-frame clones and lacks some. Of just over 450,000 clones in the sample, 30% were seen once. This sample is drawn from a study of beta chain features in type 1 diabetes. Points from the study as a whole: For patients, the naive, central memory and Treg TCRB repertoires appeared more alike than for healthy donors. HLA influence on TCRB rearrangement stayed unresolved here.

The germline V gene has CDR1 SQVTM and CDR2 ANQGSEA. The CDR3 extends over 14 amino acids. J gave up 2 bases and V 4 bases, and 5 bases lay outside the gene matches. The chain employs TRBV29-1 and TRBJ2-3, with 8 positions matching TRBD1. The clonotype comes from a man in his late teens or twenties in good health. The material sequenced was naive CD4+ T cells from blood. The CDR3 sequence: CSVAGTGSTDTQYF. CDR3 sequence (DNA): TGCAGCGTTGCCGGGACAGGTTCCACAGATACGCAGTATTTT.